This T cell receptor beta chain was profiled in a study of Ad26.COV2.S vaccination and SARS-CoV-2 variants. Germline loops: CDR1 MDHEN, CDR2 SYDVKM. The CDR3 length is 12 residues. V was trimmed by 1 base and J by 9 bases, leaving 4 bases between them. This sample's treatment: roughly 20 received Ad26.COV2.S at low or high dose, single or two shots; a few received placebo; per-sample allocation not given. Sampling happened 63 days after the first vaccine or placebo injection. The sample came from a Boston adult aged 18-55 years. An Ad26 vector expressing Wuhan-strain SARS-CoV-2 spike served as the vaccine. Sequencing used immunoSEQ multiplex PCR; TCRdb keeps in-frame clones, though not all of them. The sample has roughly 510,000 clones; around 88% are singletons. Points from the study as a whole: Spike-specific responses of CD8+ and CD4+ T cells were reported to display substantial breadth after vaccination.

This clone was recorded a few times. The antigen is not known. V and J are TRBV28 and TRBJ1-6, with D hard to call. The sequences come from peripheral blood, collected in a trial of Ad26.COV2.S vaccine versus placebo. This receptor was identified in a person aged 18-60 years who received the Ad26.COV2.S COVID-19 vaccine or a placebo. CDR3 nucleotides: TGTGCCAGCAGTTTATTACGTTCACCCCTCCACTTT. Translating it yields CASSLLRSPLHF. Filled out from reference TRBV28 and TRBJ1-6, the complete variable domain reads DVKVTQSSRYLVKRTGEKVFLECVQDMDHENMFWYRQDPGLGLRLIYFSYDVKMKEKGDIPEGYSVSREKKERFSLILESASTNQTSMYLCASSLLRSPLHFGNGTRLTVT.